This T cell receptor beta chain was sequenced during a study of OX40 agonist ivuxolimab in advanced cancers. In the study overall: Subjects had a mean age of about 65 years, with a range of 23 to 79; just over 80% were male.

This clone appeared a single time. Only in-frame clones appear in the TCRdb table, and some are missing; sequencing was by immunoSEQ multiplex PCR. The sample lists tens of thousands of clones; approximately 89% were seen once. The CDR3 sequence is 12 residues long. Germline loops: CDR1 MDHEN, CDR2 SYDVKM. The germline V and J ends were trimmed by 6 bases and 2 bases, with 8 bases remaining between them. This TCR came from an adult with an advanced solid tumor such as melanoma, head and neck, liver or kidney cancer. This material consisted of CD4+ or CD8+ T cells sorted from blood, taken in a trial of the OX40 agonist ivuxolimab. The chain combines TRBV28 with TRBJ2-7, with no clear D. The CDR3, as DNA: TGTGCCAGCAGAGCACTACCCTACGAGCAGTACTTC. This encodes CASRALPYEQYF.